These 17 T cell receptor beta chains originate from one sample sequenced in a study of blood T cells in healthy people across ages. Primed by a sample-barcoded 5' primer and a J-beta primer mix, a second PCR proceeded for 7 to 11 cycles. One entry per CDR3 protein results from TCRdb running MiXCR on the 5' RACE reads. The sample holds about 1,000,000 distinct CDR3 sequences; 40% to 55% are singletons and the top ten take over 15%. Sequenced: blood. These receptors came from a woman in her sixties in good health.

The chain is built from TRBV6-2 or TRBV6-3 and TRBJ1-2; D is undetermined. CDR1 is MNHEY and CDR2 is SVGEGT in the germline V gene. The germline V and J ends were trimmed by 5 bases and 4 bases, with 14 bases remaining between them. The CDR3 is 14 residues long. The CDR3 reads CASSLAGFSYGYTF. The DNA for the CDR3 is TGTGCCAGCAGTCTCGCCGGCTTCAGCTATGGCTACACCTTC.

This clonotype was observed a few times. The chain links TRBV7-9 to TRBJ2-1; 10 positions match TRBD1. The V gene's germline CDR1 is SEHNR and CDR2 FQNEAQ (reference sequence). V shed 2 bases, J shed 8 bases, and the junction held 6 bases outside the gene matches. CDR3 length: 15 amino acids. CDR3 region: CASSLRDRGSDEQFF. CDR3 DNA sequence: TGTGCCAGCAGCTTACGGGACAGGGGAAGTGATGAGCAGTTCTTC.

In its sample, this clonotype was seen a few times. J is TRBJ2-1 and V is TRBV15; TRBD1 agrees at 9 bases. The trim removed 0 bases at V and 9 bases at J, leaving 6 bases unmatched. CDR1 and CDR2 (germline): LNHNV, YYDKDF (reference sequence). CDR3 length: 15 residues. The CDR3 sequence is CATSRDSGQGIEQFF. The CDR3 bases are TGTGCCACCAGCAGAGATTCAGGACAGGGGATTGAGCAGTTCTTC.

The V gene is TRBV5-1, the J gene TRBJ2-1; 9 bases agree with TRBD2. Germline V lookup: CDR1 SGHRS, CDR2 YFSETQ. CDR3 length: 14 amino acids. The V and J ends lost 7 bases and 4 bases, in that order; junction bases with no gene match: 6. DNA of the CDR3: TGCGCCAGCGGTCTAGCGGGACCTTACAATGAGCAGTTCTTC. It specifies CASGLAGPYNEQFF.

J is TRBJ2-5 and V is TRBV29-1; perhaps TRBD2 as D (5 bases). Germline V gives CDR1 SQVTM, CDR2 ANQGSEA. The CDR3 extends over 13 amino acids. The V gene lost 3 bases and the J gene lost 11 bases, with 19 bases spanning the gap. Written as DNA, the CDR3 is TGCAGCGTTGAGAGGGTAGACGACAATGAGCAGTACTTC. As protein: CSVERVDDNEQYF.

This chain uses TRBV27 with TRBJ1-2; 9 bases agree with TRBD1. The CDR3 sequence is 12 residues long. V was clipped by 6 bases and J by 6 bases; unmatched bases: 2. Germline CDR1 reads MNHEY; CDR2 reads SMNVEV (reference sequence). CDR3 DNA sequence: TGTGCCAGCAGGACAGGGGGACATGGCTACACCTTC. Its protein product is CASRTGGHGYTF.

For this clonotype: A read error is possible here, since a much larger clone lies one base away. The chain joins TRBV28 to TRBJ2-4; the D gene is possibly TRBD2 (5 bases). The J call may be wrong; the DNA end is better matched by TRBJ2-7. CDR3 length: 18 amino acids. Germline V gene sequence: CDR1 MDHEN, CDR2 SYDVKM. CDR3 coding DNA: TGTGCCAGCAGCTCGGGCCGATTTGAGGGCTTTCCTTCCTACGAGCAGTACTTC. It is translated as CASSSGRFEGFPSYEQYF.

The chain couples TRBV9 to TRBJ2-1; a weak D match, TRBD2 (6 bases). The germline gives CDR1 SGDLS, CDR2 YYNGEE. The length of the CDR3 is 13 residues. V lost 3 bases and J lost 8, with 12 bases in between. CDR3 protein: CASSGRAWDEQFF. The CDR3 coding sequence is TGTGCCAGCAGCGGGAGGGCCTGGGATGAGCAGTTCTTC.

The chain couples TRBV20-1 to TRBJ2-1, with unresolved D. This CDR3 contains 16 residues. The germline gives CDR1 DFQATT, CDR2 SNEGSKA (reference sequence). Trimming took off 0 bases at V and 4 bases at J, with 16 bases between the two ends. DNA of the CDR3: TGCAGTGCTAGAGATTTACAGTCTCAAGTGTACAATGAGCAGTTCTTC. Translating gives CSARDLQSQVYNEQFF.

This clonotype was seen a handful of times. The chain employs TRBV29-1 and TRBJ1-2; D is perhaps TRBD1 (5 bases). With 3 bases removed from V and 8 bases from J, the gap between germline ends came to 13 bases. Germline CDR1 is SQVTM and CDR2 is ANQGSEA. The length of the CDR3 is 12 residues. Written as DNA, the CDR3 is TGCAGCGTTGACGACAGACTATGCGGCTACACCTTC. Translation: CSVDDRLCGYTF.

Details on this clonotype: This may arise from a read error, as a much more abundant clone is one base away. V gene TRBV4-2 combines with J gene TRBJ2-3; 8 nucleotides agree with TRBD2. Germline V lookup: CDR1 LGHNA, CDR2 YNFKEQ. J lost 9 bases, V lost 0 bases, and 5 bases had no gene match. There are 14 residues in the CDR3. CDR3 DNA sequence: TGTGCCAGCAGCCAAGATGCTGCTAGCGGGACGCAGTATTTT. It yields the protein CASSQDAASGTQYF.

This clonotype was seen only a few times. The chain has TRBV7-2 and TRBJ2-7; 8 bases fit TRBD2. The CDR3 is made up of 15 amino acids. The trim removed 2 bases at V and 3 bases at J, leaving 6 bases unmatched. CDR1 is SGHTA and CDR2 is FQGNSA in the germline V gene. The DNA for the CDR3 is TGTGCCAGCAGCTTAAGCGGGGGTCTCATCTACGAGCAGTACTTC. Protein sequence: CASSLSGGLIYEQYF.

The chain's CDR3 is CASSPSPGTGSYEQYF. CDR3 DNA: TGCGCCAGCAGCCCCTCCCCCGGGACAGGATCCTACGAGCAGTACTTC. The V gene is TRBV4-1, the J gene TRBJ2-7, with 8 bases matching TRBD1. The germline V gene encodes CDR1 MGHRA and CDR2 YSYEKL. The CDR3 spans 16 residues. V lost 4 bases, J lost 1 base, and 9 bases stayed unmatched.

This clonotype appeared a single time. Since a much larger clone is just one base distant, this may be a read error. The genes are TRBV29-1 and TRBJ2-4; D perhaps matches TRBD1 (5 bases). TRBJ2-7 explains the end of the DNA better; the J call may be wrong. Germline lookup yields CDR1 SQVTM and CDR2 ANQGSEA. CDR3 size: 12 residues. CDR3 nucleotides: TGCAGCGTGGCGGCAGGGACCTACGAGCAGTACTTC. This encodes CSVAAGTYEQYF.

The chain links TRBV14 to TRBJ2-5, with D possibly TRBD2 on 6 matching bases. Trimming removed 1 base from V and 11 bases from J, with 20 bases in between. Per the germline V gene, CDR1 is SGHDN and CDR2 is FVKESK. CDR3 length equals 15 residues. CDR3 sequence: CASSQAGGASDEQYF. CDR3 sequence (DNA): TGTGCCAGCAGCCAAGCGGGCGGGGCGAGCGATGAGCAGTACTTC.

There are a few counts of this clonotype. The chain joins TRBV6-5 to TRBJ2-7; no clear D. The closer fit of TRBJ2-5 to the DNA end suggests the J call may be wrong. Germline assignment: CDR1 MNHEY and CDR2 SVGAGI. CDR3 length equals 15 residues. CDR3 amino acids: CASSYYLLGKQTQYF. The DNA for the CDR3 is TGTGCCAGCAGTTACTATCTCTTGGGGAAGCAGACCCAGTACTTC.

The chain joins TRBV20-1 to TRBJ2-5, with TRBD2 as a possible D gene (5 bases). This CDR3 has 12 residues. V lost 4 bases and J lost 2, with 8 bases in between. The germline V gene has CDR1 DFQATT and CDR2 SNEGSKA (reference sequence). This CDR3 reads CSATGKQETQYF. The DNA for the CDR3 is TGCAGTGCTACCGGGAAGCAAGAGACCCAGTACTTC.